Described below is a single T cell receptor beta chain sequence and its context. The antigen remains undetermined. CDR1 is MNHEY, CDR2 SMNVEV, per germline (reference sequence). The CDR3 extends over 14 amino acids. The V and J ends lost 5 bases and 7 bases respectively, with 16 bases between them. Primed by a sample-barcoded 5' primer and a J-beta primer mix, a second PCR proceeded for roughly 6 to 12 cycles. A template-switch adaptor that had 12 random nucleotides put a tag on each cDNA molecule. TCRdb redid the calling of the 5' RACE reads with MiXCR, one entry per CDR3 protein. This sample has a few hundred thousand distinct CDR3 sequences; approximately 52% occur once, and the top ten carry under 60%. For every donor, a draw yielded around 9.4 milliliters of peripheral blood. These data belong to a study of blood T cells in healthy people across ages. Points from the study as a whole: Using unsorted PBMCs precluded a conclusive naive versus antigen-experienced comparison.

Input material: blood. The V gene is TRBV27, the J gene TRBJ2-3; D is perhaps TRBD2 (6 bases). The receptor was isolated from a man in his sixties in good health. The CDR3 sequence: CASSGGLRRYTQYF. In nucleotides, the CDR3 is TGTGCCAGCAGTGGGGGACTTCGTAGGTATACGCAGTATTTT.